This T cell receptor beta chain was observed in a study of T cell responses to AZD1222 COVID-19 vaccine. The study, taken as a whole, reports: Spike-wide vaccine-associated CD4 TCRs dominated at 160-218 and 743-854. Females made up more of the donors, who were largely white British, and clonal diversity may have come out too low.

The CDR3 runs 18 residues. Germline CDR1 is LNHDA and CDR2 is SQIVND (reference sequence). V lost 4 bases, J lost 0 bases, and 9 bases stayed unmatched. This clone was detected only once. Its antigen is not identified. Some clones are missing from TCRdb's copy, which holds only in-frame ones; the method was immunoSEQ multiplex PCR. Here the sample spans roughly 84,000 clones, around 88% being singletons. Sequences were derived from peripheral blood, sampled 28 days after the second AZD1222 dose. The source is an adult who received the AZD1222 COVID-19 vaccine. The chain has TRBV19 and TRBJ1-2; 12 nucleotides line up with TRBD1. In nucleotides, the CDR3 is TGTGCCAGTAGTACCGCCGGGACAGGGGGCCTTTCTAACTATGGCTACACCTTC. It specifies CASSTAGTGGLSNYGYTF.